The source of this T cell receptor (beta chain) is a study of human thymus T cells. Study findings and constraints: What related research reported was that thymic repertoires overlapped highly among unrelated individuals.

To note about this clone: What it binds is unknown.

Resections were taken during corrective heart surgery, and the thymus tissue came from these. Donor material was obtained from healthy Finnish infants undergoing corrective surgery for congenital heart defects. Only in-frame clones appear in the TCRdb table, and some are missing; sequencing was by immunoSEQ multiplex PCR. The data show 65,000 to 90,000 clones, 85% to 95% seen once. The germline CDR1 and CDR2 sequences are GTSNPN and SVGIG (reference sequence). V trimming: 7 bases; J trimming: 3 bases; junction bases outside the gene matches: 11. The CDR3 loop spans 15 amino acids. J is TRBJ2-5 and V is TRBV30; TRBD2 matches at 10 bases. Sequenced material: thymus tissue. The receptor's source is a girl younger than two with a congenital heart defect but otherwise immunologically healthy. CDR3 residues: CASCKGLAVKETQYF. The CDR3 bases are TGTGCCTCCTGCAAAGGACTAGCGGTTAAAGAGACCCAGTACTTC.